The sample holds many counts of the clone carrying this T cell receptor beta chain. TCRdb reassembled clones from the PCR reads with MiXCR. This sample has 22,000 or so clones; about 14% occur once, and the top ten carry roughly 15%. The germline gives CDR1 SGHTS, CDR2 YDEGEE. The length of the CDR3 is 16 residues. Trimming took off 2 bases at V and 0 bases at J, with 11 bases between the two ends. Until they underwent thyroid surgery, no patient had received any treatment. The sample is drawn from a study of metastatic and nonmetastatic thyroid tumors. The sequence derives from a female donor with papillary thyroid cancer or a benign thyroid nodule (not recorded which). Some clones in this sample may be carry-over from other donors' samples. The rearrangement uses TRBV5-8 and TRBJ2-2; D may be TRBD1 (6 bases). Sequenced sample: tumor tissue. The CDR3: CASSLSGDTNTGELFF. The CDR3 DNA follows: TGTGCCAGCAGCTTATCAGGGGATACGAACACCGGGGAGCTGTTTTTT.